Following are 13 T cell receptor beta chains from one sample sequenced in a study of blood T cell repertoires in COVID-19 (dated by TCRdb to about 2020). The library was prepared using the immunoSEQ multiplex PCR assay. TCRdb's version of the immuneACCESS table is confined to in-frame rearrangements and falls short of the full clone set. An unresolved V gene accounts for under half of the shortfall where checked; the remainder is of unknown origin. The sample table holds about 160,000 clones, of which 80% were seen once. The leading ten clones occupy approximately 3.6% of the sample. The material sequenced was PBMCs or T cells enriched from blood (not recorded which). These receptors all come from a woman aged 60 to 75 who had recovered from COVID-19.

The genes are TRBV5-1 and TRBJ1-2; the match to TRBD1 covers 8 bases. CDR1 SGHRS and CDR2 YFSETQ come from the germline V gene. The CDR3 spans 14 residues. Unmatched junction bases numbered 4, after V lost 2 bases and J lost 4 bases. The CDR3 nucleotides are TGCGCCAGCAGCTTTGGACAGGGAACCTATGGCTACACCTTC. Encoded protein: CASSFGQGTYGYTF.

This chain links TRBV25-1 with TRBJ1-4; 8 bases match TRBD1. CDR3 size: 13 residues. The trim removed 8 bases at V and 7 bases at J, leaving 6 bases unmatched. Germline V gene sequence: CDR1 MGHDK, CDR2 SYGVNS. CDR3 nucleotides: TGTGCCAGCCCCGGACAGGGAGGTGAAAAACTGTTTTTT. Its protein product is CASPGQGGEKLFF. Looking up the rest from reference TRBV25-1 and TRBJ1-4 gives the full variable domain: EADIYQTPRYLVIGTGKKITLECSQTMGHDKMYWYQQDPGMELHLIHYSYGVNSTEKGDLSSESTVSRIRTEHFPLTLESARPSHTSQYLCASPGQGGEKLFFGSGTQLSVL.

This clone occurred a few times. V and J are TRBV4-2 and TRBJ2-7; 8 bases agree with TRBD1. V lost 1 base to trimming and J lost 6 bases; unmatched junction nucleotides: 8. The germline V gene encodes CDR1 LGHNA and CDR2 YNFKEQ. The CDR3 spans 15 residues. DNA of the CDR3: TGTGCCAGCAGCCAAGGTTTTCCACAGGGGGGCGAGCAGTACTTC. Translating it yields CASSQGFPQGGEQYF.

The rearrangement uses TRBV7-3 and TRBJ2-2; TRBD2 is a possible D gene (6 bases). CDR1 SGHTA and CDR2 FQGTGA come from the germline V gene. V lost 5 bases and J 6 bases, leaving 10 bases between the germline ends. This CDR3 is built from 13 residues. Here the CDR3 reads CASSASGPGELFF. CDR3 bases: TGTGCCAGCAGCGCGAGCGGGCCCGGGGAGCTGTTTTTT.

The gene calls are TRBV3-1 (or the pseudogene TRBV3-2) and TRBJ1-1, with D perhaps matching TRBD1 (6 bases). This CDR3 is built from 17 residues. The V gene lost 0 bases and the J gene lost 0 bases, with 14 bases spanning the gap. CDR1 is LGHDT and CDR2 is YNNKEL in the germline V gene (reference sequence). The CDR3 region is CASSQDPARGVNTEAFF. The CDR3 DNA sequence: TGTGCCAGCAGCCAAGATCCAGCCAGGGGAGTGAACACTGAAGCTTTCTTT.

The chain joins TRBV14 to TRBJ2-7; 9 bases line up with TRBD1. Germline values: CDR1 SGHDN, CDR2 FVKESK. V lost 5 bases to trimming and J lost 3 bases; unmatched junction nucleotides: 5. This CDR3 is built from 14 residues. The CDR3 region has the DNA TGTGCCAGCAGCAAGACAGGGGGTGGCTACGAGCAGTACTTC. Protein: CASSKTGGGYEQYF.

The chain carries TRBV6-5 and TRBJ2-5, with 7 positions matching TRBD1. The trim removed 0 bases at V and 2 bases at J, leaving 6 bases unmatched. The CDR3 runs to 16 residues. The V gene's germline CDR1 is MNHEY and CDR2 SVGAGI. The CDR3 region has the DNA TGTGCCAGCAGTTACTCGAGGTTGGGACAGCAAGAGACCCAGTACTTC. Translating gives CASSYSRLGQQETQYF.

This chain links TRBV9 with TRBJ2-1, with 11 bases that match TRBD2. CDR3 size: 17 residues. V was pared by 0 bases and J by 4 bases, with 6 bases of the junction left unmatched. Germline lookup yields CDR1 SGDLS and CDR2 YYNGEE. CDR3 sequence reads: CASSVGASGGSYNEQFF. The CDR3 bases are TGTGCCAGCAGCGTAGGGGCTAGCGGGGGGTCTTACAATGAGCAGTTCTTC.

The V gene is TRBV7-2, the J gene TRBJ2-5; 8 bases line up with TRBD1. V lost 0 bases to trimming and J lost 7 bases; unmatched junction nucleotides: 10. The germline CDR1 and CDR2 sequences are SGHTA and FQGNSA. This CDR3 has 16 residues. The CDR3 spells CASSLAQGARGGTQYF. Written as DNA, the CDR3 is TGTGCCAGCAGCTTAGCTCAGGGGGCGCGGGGTGGGACCCAGTACTTC.

This chain uses TRBV3-1 (or the pseudogene TRBV3-2) with TRBJ2-7; D gene uncertain. V lost 4 bases to trimming and J lost 2 bases, with 15 bases between them. Per the germline V gene, CDR1 is LGHDT and CDR2 is YNNKEL (reference sequence). The CDR3 totals 15 residues. CDR3 DNA: TGTGCCAGCAGCCCCGCTAGTAAGCCCCCCTACGAGCAGTACTTC. Translated, it gives CASSPASKPPYEQYF.

Of note for this clone: Without the conserved terminal phenylalanine or tryptophan, this CDR3 likely stems from a read error. No DNA is shown, since the ends of the CDR3 on it are uncertain; the CDR3 is the one TCRdb lists. V and J are TRBV21-1 and TRBJ2-4; the table's TRBD2 call for D was not verified on the DNA. TRBV21-1 is flagged as a pseudogene. The CDR3 extends over 24 residues, inclusive of both ends. The CDR3: CASSKSIVVYPGLALTYMHPPPVP.

The chain has TRBV9 and TRBJ2-5, with a tentative D call TRBD2 (5 bases). The CDR3 runs to 15 residues. The V and J ends lost 0 bases and 5 bases respectively, with 14 bases between them. Germline loops: CDR1 SGDLS, CDR2 YYNGEE. The CDR3 region has the DNA TGTGCCAGCAGCGTAGTTGGGCTAGCTTTCGAGACCCAGTACTTC. Amino acids: CASSVVGLAFETQYF.

The rearrangement joins TRBV5-1 to TRBJ2-3; 10 bases match TRBD2. Trimming at V came to 5 bases and at J to 3 bases, leaving 9 bases not matched to a gene. Germline CDR1 SGHRS, CDR2 YFSETQ. The CDR3 extends over 16 amino acids. The CDR3 loop is CASSSFLAGATDTQYF. CDR3 DNA sequence: TGCGCCAGCAGTTCCTTTCTAGCGGGGGCTACAGATACGCAGTATTTT.